The 6 T cell receptor beta chains below were found in one sample sequenced in a study of blood T cell repertoires in COVID-19. Profiling relied on immunoSEQ multiplex PCR, and the TCRdb table lists in-frame clones only, not all of them. The sample lists about 97,000 clones, around 87% occurring once. The sequencing sample was made of peripheral blood. These receptors originate from a human donor in a cohort sampled during active COVID-19.

On this clone: The same CDR3 arises from other DNA sequences in this sample as well. The chain links TRBV15 to TRBJ2-5; D gene uncertain. The CDR3 is 12 residues long. CDR1 is LNHNV, CDR2 YYDKDF, per germline (reference sequence). Trimming took 0 bases from V and 5 from J, leaving 4 bases between them. In DNA, the CDR3 is TGTGCCACCAGCAGAGACATTGAGACCCAGTACTTC. Its protein is CATSRDIETQYF. The full variable domain, completed using reference TRBV15 and TRBJ2-5, is DAMVIQNPRYQVTQFGKPVTLSCSQTLNHNVMYWYQQKSSQAPKLLFHYYDKDFNNEADTPDNFQSRRPNTSFCFLDIRSPGLGDTAMYLCATSRDIETQYFGPGTRLLVL.

The V call is TRBV27, the J call TRBJ2-7; tentative D call: TRBD2 (6 bases). Germline V gene lookup returns CDR1 MNHEY and CDR2 SMNVEV (reference sequence). This CDR3 has 12 amino acids. Trimming removed 2 bases from V and 6 bases from J, with 8 bases in between. This chain's CDR3 is CASSLGGTEQYF. The CDR3 bases are TGTGCCAGCAGTTTAGGAGGGACCGAGCAGTACTTC.

The V gene is TRBV2, the J gene TRBJ1-5; 7 bases fit TRBD1. CDR3 length equals 15 residues. J gave up 1 base and V 10 bases, and 10 bases lay outside the gene matches. Germline CDR1 is SNHLY and CDR2 is FYNNEI. This chain's CDR3 is CATGTDTLSNQPQHF. In nucleotides, the CDR3 is TGTGCCACCGGGACAGACACCCTAAGCAATCAGCCCCAGCATTTT. Using reference TRBV2 and TRBJ1-5 for the parts outside the CDR3, the full variable domain is EPEVTQTPSHQVTQMGQEVILRCVPISNHLYFYWYRQILGQKVEFLVSFYNNEISEKSEIFDDQFSVERPDGSNFTLKIRSTKLEDSAMYFCATGTDTLSNQPQHFGDGTRLSIL.

V usage is TRBV6-5 and J usage is TRBJ1-4; TRBD1 matches at 8 bases. In germline, CDR1 is MNHEY, CDR2 SVGAGI. CDR3 length equals 14 residues. J gave up 7 bases and V 9 bases, and 10 bases lay outside the gene matches. The CDR3 spells CASMEDREVEKLFF. CDR3 sequence (DNA): TGTGCCAGTATGGAGGACAGGGAGGTTGAAAAACTGTTTTTT.

DNA for the CDR3: TGTGCCTCTCAGGCCCCCAATCAGCCCCAGCATTTT. Its translation: CASQAPNQPQHF. This chain links TRBV24-1 with TRBJ1-5; no definite D call. V gave up 12 bases and J gave up 3 bases, with 11 bases separating them. Germline V lookup: CDR1 KGHDR, CDR2 SFDVKD. The CDR3 sequence is 12 residues long.

The V gene is TRBV9, the J gene TRBJ2-1, with TRBD2 matching over 11 bases. V trimming: 0 bases; J trimming: 11 bases; junction bases outside the gene matches: 7. The germline gives CDR1 SGDLS, CDR2 YYNGEE. This CDR3 has 15 amino acids. DNA of the CDR3: TGTGCCAGCAGCGTAGGATCACTAGCGGGGGTAAAGCAGTTCTTC. Amino acid sequence: CASSVGSLAGVKQFF. Combining the CDR3 with reference TRBV9 and TRBJ2-1 gives the whole variable domain DSGVTQTPKHLITATGQRVTLRCSPRSGDLSVYWYQQSLDQGLQFLIQYYNGEERAKGNILERFSAQQFPDLHSELNLSSLELGDSALYFCASSVGSLAGVKQFFGPGTRLTVL.